This TCR beta chain was sequenced in a study of blood T cell repertoires in COVID-19. Study overall: The analysed material was cDNA or gDNA that came from T cells, B-cell-depleted T cells, or PBMCs.

Per the original methods: The assay estimated nucleated cells by amplifying reference gene primers. Libraries were prepared by immunoSEQ multiplex PCR; TCRdb keeps only in-frame clonotypes and omits some of them. V and J calls and clone size are copied from that table; D and trimming were computed from the DNA. The sample has a few hundred thousand clones; roughly 90% are singletons. The CDR3 extends over 15 amino acids. V was clipped by 1 base and J by 0 bases, with 10 bases between them. Germline values: CDR1 SNHLY, CDR2 FYNNEI. Seattle researchers signed up patients amid active infection and tracked them longitudinally.

J is TRBJ2-7 and V is TRBV2; D remains ambiguous. This clonotype was obtained from a woman in her forties with COVID-19, enrolled during active disease. Input material: peripheral blood. The CDR3 coding sequence is TGTGCCAGCAGTGAAGGACTTACTACCTCCTACGAGCAGTACTTC. This codes for CASSEGLTTSYEQYF. Based on the CDR3 plus reference TRBV2 and TRBJ2-7, the full variable domain is EPEVTQTPSHQVTQMGQEVILRCVPISNHLYFYWYRQILGQKVEFLVSFYNNEISEKSEIFDDQFSVERPDGSNFTLKIRSTKLEDSAMYFCASSEGLTTSYEQYFGPGTRLTVT.